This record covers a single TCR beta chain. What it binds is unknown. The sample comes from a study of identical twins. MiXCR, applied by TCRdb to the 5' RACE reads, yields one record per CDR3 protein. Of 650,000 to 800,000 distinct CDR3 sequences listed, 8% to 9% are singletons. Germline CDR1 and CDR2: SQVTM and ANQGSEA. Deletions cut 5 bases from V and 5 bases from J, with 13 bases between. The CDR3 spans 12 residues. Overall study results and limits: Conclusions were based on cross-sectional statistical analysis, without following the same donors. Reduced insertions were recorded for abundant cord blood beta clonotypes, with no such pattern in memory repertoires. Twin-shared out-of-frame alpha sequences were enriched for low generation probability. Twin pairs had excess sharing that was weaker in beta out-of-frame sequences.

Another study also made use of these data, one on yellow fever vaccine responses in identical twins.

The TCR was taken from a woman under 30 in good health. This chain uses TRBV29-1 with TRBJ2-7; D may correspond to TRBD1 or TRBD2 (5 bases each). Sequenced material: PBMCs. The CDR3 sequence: CSVWKRGDEQYF. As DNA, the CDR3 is TGCAGCGTTTGGAAGAGGGGCGACGAGCAGTACTTC.